What follows are 10 T cell receptor beta chains derived from one specimen sequenced in a study of blood T cell repertoires in COVID-19. Profiled with immunoSEQ multiplex PCR; TCRdb holds only in-frame clones, not every one. The profile shows fewer than 50,000 clones, approximately 80% of them singletons. The sample taken for sequencing was peripheral blood. The receptor set was obtained from a man in his 70s with acute or convalescent COVID-19.

The table lists this clone with a count of one. This chain connects TRBV6-2 or TRBV6-3 to TRBJ2-2; D is undetermined. Germline V gene data show CDR1 as MNHEY and CDR2 as SVGEGT. The CDR3 extends over 15 amino acids. V was clipped by 4 bases and J by 5 bases, with 14 bases between them. This CDR3 reads CASSSAGRRTGELFF. Written as DNA, the CDR3 is TGTGCCAGCAGTTCGGCCGGTCGCAGGACCGGGGAGCTGTTTTTT.

The sample holds one count of this clone. The V call is TRBV9, the J call TRBJ1-4; D unclear. The CDR3 consists of 15 residues. Deletions cut 2 bases from V and 8 bases from J, with 16 bases between. Germline V CDR1 and CDR2: SGDLS, YYNGEE. CDR3 amino acids: CASSVGRGFREKLFF. The CDR3 DNA is TGTGCCAGCAGCGTGGGCCGAGGGTTCCGGGAAAAACTGTTTTTT.

The chain is built from TRBV6-5 and TRBJ2-7; tentative D call: TRBD1 (6 bases). V was clipped by 6 bases and J by 7 bases, with 19 bases between them. This CDR3 spans 14 amino acids. Germline CDR1 reads MNHEY; CDR2 reads SVGAGI. This chain's CDR3 is CASSPPAGAREQYF. DNA of the CDR3: TGTGCCAGCAGCCCCCCGGCAGGGGCGAGGGAGCAGTACTTC.

This sequence joins TRBV12-3 or TRBV12-4 and TRBJ1-2, with D perhaps TRBD1 (6 bases). The ends were cut back, 5 bases at V and 5 bases at J, with 12 bases in the middle. The CDR3 totals 13 residues. CDR3 in DNA: TGTGCCAGCAGTCCCAGGGGTTGGTATGGCTACACCTTC. This encodes CASSPRGWYGYTF.

This chain links TRBV11-2 with TRBJ1-2; tentatively, D is TRBD1 (6 bases). CDR3 length: 16 amino acids. Between the trimmed V and J ends, which lost 6 bases and 2 bases, there was a span of 19 bases. Germline CDR1 is SGHAT and CDR2 is FQNNGV. CDR3: CASRSGRGEVNYGYTF. The CDR3 DNA reads TGTGCCAGCAGATCTGGGAGGGGGGAAGTGAACTATGGCTACACCTTC.

This clone occurred once. The chain employs TRBV3-1 (or the pseudogene TRBV3-2) and TRBJ1-4; a weak D match, TRBD1 (5 bases). The V and J ends lost 3 bases and 8 bases respectively, with 19 bases between them. The CDR3 contains 16 residues. Germline-derived CDR1 and CDR2 are LGHDT and YNNKEL (reference sequence). The DNA of the CDR3 is TGTGCCAGCAGCCAGACCCTGGTGGGGGGACGAGAAAAACTGTTTTTT. The encoded protein is CASSQTLVGGREKLFF.

This chain connects TRBV7-8 to TRBJ1-1, with TRBD1 matching over 7 bases. The CDR3 loop spans 17 amino acids. Germline CDR1 SGHVS, CDR2 FQNEAQ. Trimming took 2 bases from V and 0 from J; bases not matched to a gene: 9. The CDR3 loop reads CASSLQGDGVVNTEAFF. DNA for the CDR3: TGTGCCAGCAGCTTACAGGGGGACGGTGTTGTGAACACTGAAGCTTTCTTT.

V gene TRBV6-2 or TRBV6-3 combines with J gene TRBJ1-5; the D is unclear. This CDR3 is built from 14 residues. Germline assignment: CDR1 MNHEY and CDR2 SVGEGT. V was pared by 5 bases and J by 0 bases, with 8 bases between. The CDR3 here is CASSGLNSNQPQHF. The CDR3 nucleotides read TGTGCCAGCAGTGGACTAAATAGCAATCAGCCCCAGCATTTT.

The gene calls are TRBV21-1 and TRBJ1-5; TRBD1 is the table's D call, not checked against the DNA. TRBV21-1 is tagged as a pseudogene. This CDR3 region has 15 residues. In DNA form, the CDR3 reads TGTGCCAGCAGTACAGGGGTCCTACGCAATCAGCCCCAGCATTTT. Its protein product is CASSTGVLRNQPQHF.

This clone appeared a few times. The chain links TRBV10-2 to TRBJ2-2; 13 bases agree with TRBD2. Germline V gene lookup returns CDR1 WSHSY and CDR2 SAAADI. With 6 bases clipped from V and 7 bases from J, the junction kept 5 bases outside the gene matches. This CDR3 is built from 15 residues. CDR3 protein: CASRTSGGDGGELFF. The DNA of the CDR3 is TGCGCCAGCAGAACTAGCGGGGGGGATGGCGGGGAGCTGTTTTTT.